This is a list of T cell receptor beta chains from one sample in a study of control samples from healthy donors and cancer patients. The table came from immunoSEQ multiplex PCR; TCRdb's copy has only in-frame clones and leaves some out. Of just over 150,000 clones detected, nearly 95% appear once; the ten largest clones hold 2.4%. Material for sequencing was blood. Receptors were obtained from a man aged 50-59 years in good health. The CDR3 runs from the conserved cysteine through the conserved F or W. D genes are given only for firm matches. Clone size appears in some rows only: once, few, many, or a class for an expanded clone.

>TRBV3-1/TRBV3-2|TRBJ2-1|.|TRBD2
CASSQRTSGYNEQFF
TGTGCCAGCAGCCAAAGGACTAGCGGCTACAATGAGCAGTTCTTC
>TRBV5-1|TRBJ1-1|.|TRBD1
CASSYGTENTEAFF
TGCGCCAGCAGCTACGGGACAGAGAACACTGAAGCTTTCTTT
>TRBV3-1/TRBV3-2|TRBJ2-7|.|TRBD2
CASSQLWGGVTTQYF
TGTGCCAGCAGCCAACTCTGGGGAGGGGTTACGACGCAGTACTTC
>TRBV9|TRBJ2-2|.|TRBD2
CASSPLTSAAGELFF
TGTGCCAGCAGCCCACTGACTAGCGCGGCCGGGGAGCTGTTTTTT
>TRBV12-3/TRBV12-4|TRBJ2-5|.|.
CASSSGYQETQYF
TGTGCCAGCAGCTCAGGGTACCAAGAGACCCAGTACTTC
>TRBV29-1|TRBJ1-3|.|.
CSVGSSGNTIYF
TGCAGCGTTGGGAGCTCTGGAAACACCATATATTTT
>TRBV30|TRBJ1-1|once|.
CAWSMTEAFF
TGTGCCTGGAGTATGACTGAAGCTTTCTTT
>TRBV7-9|TRBJ2-3|.|TRBD2
CASSARLAGASDTQYF
TGTGCCAGCAGCGCGAGACTAGCGGGAGCGTCAGATACGCAGTATTTT
>TRBV25-1|TRBJ1-2|.|.
CASSLYTGSGYTF
TGTGCCAGCAGTCTTTATACAGGCAGTGGCTACACCTTC
>TRBV7-8|TRBJ1-1|.|.
CASSLGGGLGGTEAFF
TGTGCCAGCAGCTTAGGTGGGGGCTTGGGGGGGACTGAAGCTTTCTTT
>TRBV10-3|TRBJ2-5|once|.
CAISGTHQETQYF
TGTGCCATCAGCGGGACACACCAAGAGACCCAGTACTTC
>TRBV6-1|TRBJ1-5|.|TRBD1
CASSEEGTGGQPQHF
TGTGCCAGCAGTGAAGAGGGCACAGGGGGTCAGCCCCAGCATTTT
>TRBV3-1/TRBV3-2|TRBJ1-2|once|.
CASSLGANYGYTF
TGTGCCAGCAGCCTGGGAGCGAACTATGGCTACACCTTC
>TRBV18|TRBJ1-2|.|TRBD1
CASSPLDRNYGYTF
TGTGCCAGCTCACCGCTGGACAGGAACTATGGCTACACCTTC
>TRBV2|TRBJ1-2|.|.
CASSDSPGYTF
TGTGCCAGCAGTGATTCCCCCGGCTACACCTTC
>TRBV19|TRBJ1-5|.|TRBD1
CAASTGAKPQHF
TGTGCCGCGTCGACAGGGGCCAAGCCCCAGCATTTT
>TRBV27|TRBJ2-7|.|.
CASSFGAAYEQYF
TGTGCCAGCAGTTTTGGCGCAGCCTACGAGCAGTACTTC
>TRBV10-3|TRBJ1-4|.|.
CAISGHNEKLFF
TGTGCCATCAGTGGTCATAATGAAAAACTGTTTTTT
>TRBV5-6|TRBJ2-1|.|.
CASSFSVEQFF
TGTGCCAGCAGCTTTTCCGTTGAGCAGTTCTTC
>TRBV7-6|TRBJ2-5|.|TRBD2
CASSSGLGLETQYF
TGTGCCAGCAGCTCGGGACTAGGGCTAGAGACCCAGTACTTC
>TRBV4-2|TRBJ2-5|.|.
CASSQDKQGQETQYF
TGTGCCAGCAGCCAAGATAAACAGGGTCAAGAGACCCAGTACTTC
>TRBV12-3/TRBV12-4|TRBJ2-1|.|.
CASSRASYNEQFF
TGTGCCAGCAGTAGGGCTTCGTACAATGAGCAGTTCTTC
>TRBV2|TRBJ2-2|.|.
CASSAGNTGELFF
TGTGCCAGCAGTGCGGGAAACACCGGGGAGCTGTTTTTT
>TRBV5-4|TRBJ2-3|once|TRBD2
CASSRGGASTDTQYF
TGTGCCAGCAGCCGCGGGGGGGCTAGCACAGATACGCAGTATTTT
>TRBV28|TRBJ2-5|.|TRBD2
CASSLSVRLAGGESETQYF
TGTGCCAGCAGTTTATCTGTCCGGCTAGCGGGGGGAGAATCGGAGACCCAGTACTTC
>TRBV10-1|TRBJ2-4|.|TRBD1
CASSPGQGAVKNIQYF
TGCGCCAGCAGTCCTGGACAGGGGGCTGTCAAAAACATTCAGTACTTC
>TRBV5-1|TRBJ1-6|.|.
CASSPEGGLSNSPLHF
TGCGCCAGCAGCCCCGAGGGGGGGCTCTCTAATTCACCCCTCCACTTT